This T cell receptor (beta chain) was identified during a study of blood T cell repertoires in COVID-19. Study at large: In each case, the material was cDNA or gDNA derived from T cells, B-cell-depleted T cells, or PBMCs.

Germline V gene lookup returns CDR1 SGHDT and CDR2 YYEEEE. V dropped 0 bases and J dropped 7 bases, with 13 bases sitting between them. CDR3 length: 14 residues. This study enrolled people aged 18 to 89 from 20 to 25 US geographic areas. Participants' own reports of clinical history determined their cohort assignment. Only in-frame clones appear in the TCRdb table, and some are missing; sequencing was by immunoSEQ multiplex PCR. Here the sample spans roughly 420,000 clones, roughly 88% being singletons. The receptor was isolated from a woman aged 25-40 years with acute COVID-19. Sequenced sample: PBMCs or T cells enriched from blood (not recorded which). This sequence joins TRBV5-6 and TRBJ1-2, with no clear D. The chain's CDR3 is CASSLGPGSGGYTF. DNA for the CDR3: TGTGCCAGCAGCTTGGGCCCGGGTAGTGGTGGCTACACCTTC.